Listed below are T cell receptor beta chains from one sample, sequenced in a study of T-cell memory formation after mild COVID-19. A single record per CDR3 protein comes from TCRdb applying MiXCR to the 5' RACE reads. This table holds hundreds of thousands of distinct CDR3 sequences, around 27% found once. The sample comprised PBMCs or a T cell subset sorted from them (not recorded which). The receptor source for this set is an adult woman who had mild COVID-19 (a few samples of this study predate the infection). Cell type and time point are not known. The CDR3 runs from the conserved cysteine through the conserved F or W. The D gene is left open where the match is weak. Clone size is given for some rows only: seen once, a few or many times, or a class if the clone is expanded.

V,D,size,J,CDR3,DNA
TRBV6-5,-,few,TRBJ2-3,CASSPRAGRTDTQYF,TGTGCCAGCAGCCCGAGAGCAGGGAGGACAGATACGCAGTATTTT
TRBV2,TRBD2,-,TRBJ2-5,CASSDTSGSETQYF,TGTGCCAGCAGTGACACTAGCGGGAGTGAGACCCAGTACTTC
TRBV29-1,-,-,TRBJ2-7,CSVEEGKPYEQYF,TGCAGCGTTGAGGAAGGTAAACCCTACGAGCAGTACTTC
TRBV7-6,TRBD1,few,TRBJ2-2,CASNSRDRSFATGELFF,TGTGCCAGCAACTCTAGGGACAGGTCTTTTGCGACCGGGGAGCTGTTTTTT
TRBV4-3,-,-,TRBJ1-3,CASSQEQGGGNTIYF,TGCGCCAGCAGCCAAGAGCAGGGAGGAGGAAACACCATATATTTT
TRBV7-8,TRBD2,-,TRBJ2-1,CASSLSGSSSYNEQFF,TGTGCCAGCAGCTTAAGCGGGAGCAGCTCCTACAATGAGCAGTTCTTC
TRBV3-1,-,-,TRBJ1-2,CASSQGGLGDNDGYTF,TGTGCCAGCAGCCAAGGAGGTCTGGGGGACAACGATGGCTACACCTTC
TRBV20-1,TRBD2,-,TRBJ2-5,CSASQLAGTGETQYF,TGCAGTGCTAGCCAACTAGCGGGGACTGGCGAGACCCAGTACTTC
TRBV12-3/TRBV12-4,-,few,TRBJ2-1,CASSFRHEQFF,TGTGCCAGCAGTTTTAGGCATGAGCAGTTCTTC
TRBV10-3,TRBD2,few,TRBJ2-3,CAINRSGKLTDTQYF,TGTGCCATCAATCGGAGCGGGAAACTCACAGATACGCAGTATTTT
TRBV7-3,-,-,TRBJ1-1,CASSPTGGSAFF,TGTGCCAGCAGCCCTACCGGTGGCTCAGCTTTCTTT
TRBV12-3/TRBV12-4,-,-,TRBJ2-1,CASSWGFGTSGGKFF,-
TRBV19,TRBD1,-,TRBJ2-3,CATQGDTDTQYF,TGTGCCACCCAGGGGGACACAGATACGCAGTATTTT
TRBV5-1,TRBD1,-,TRBJ2-2,CASSVYRGGELFF,TGCGCCAGCAGCGTATACAGGGGCGGGGAGCTGTTTTTT
TRBV20-1,-,few,TRBJ2-3,CSVRRADTQYF,TGCAGTGTTCGGAGGGCAGATACGCAGTATTTT
TRBV12-3/TRBV12-4,-,many,TRBJ1-1,CASKFQTGNTEAFF,TGTGCCAGCAAATTCCAGACTGGAAACACTGAAGCTTTCTTT
TRBV6-5,TRBD1,few,TRBJ2-7,CASSYSQGAIDEQYF,TGTGCCAGCAGTTACTCTCAGGGGGCTATCGACGAGCAGTACTTC
TRBV20-1,TRBD1,-,TRBJ2-7,CSARGDRGGSYQYF,TGCAGTGCAAGAGGGGACAGGGGCGGATCTTACCAGTACTTC
TRBV29-1,-,few,TRBJ2-7,CSVSGLDYEQYF,TGCAGCGTTAGCGGGCTGGACTACGAGCAGTACTTC
TRBV6-5,-,few,TRBJ1-1,CASIPVRRGNTEAFF,TGTGCCAGCATTCCGGTCCGTAGGGGGAACACTGAAGCTTTCTTT
TRBV12-3/TRBV12-4,TRBD2,-,TRBJ2-4,CASSLEGLAALGDIQYF,TGTGCCAGCAGTTTAGAGGGACTAGCGGCACTTGGGGACATTCAGTACTTC
TRBV6-2/TRBV6-3,TRBD1,few,TRBJ1-5,CASSSSGTGAQPQHF,TGTGCCAGCAGTTCTTCCGGGACAGGGGCGCAACCCCAGCATTTT
TRBV20-1,-,-,TRBJ2-2,CSATPGTGELFF,TGCAGTGCTACACCCGGGACCGGGGAGCTGTTTTTT